The rows below give T cell receptor beta chains drawn from one sample of a study of post-analysis software for immune sequencing data. One entry per CDR3 protein results from TCRdb running MiXCR on the PCR reads. The sample records roughly 870,000 distinct CDR3 sequences, around 50% being singletons. The sequenced sample consisted of blood. Receptor source: a girl between 5 and 17 years old with multiple sclerosis. Each CDR3 is given with its conserved first and last residue. Fields, in order: D gene, clone size, J gene, V gene, CDR3 protein, CDR3 DNA. The D gene is left open where the match is weak. Rows give clone size only sometimes, using once, few, many, or a class for an expanded clone.

>-|many|TRBJ2-3|TRBV5-1
CASSRGDGTDTQYF
TGTGCCAGCAGCCGTGGGGACGGCACAGATACGCAGTATTTT
>TRBD1|-|TRBJ2-5|TRBV4-1
CASSQADRGGRETQYF
TGCGCCAGCAGCCAGGCTGACAGGGGTGGAAGGGAGACCCAGTACTTC
>TRBD2|-|TRBJ2-5|TRBV12-3/TRBV12-4
CASSLRLAGVEETQYF
TGTGCCAGCAGTCTACGACTAGCGGGAGTGGAGGAGACCCAGTACTTC
>TRBD1|few|TRBJ2-5|TRBV29-1
CSVQGQEAVETQYF
TGCAGCGTCCAGGGACAGGAGGCGGTGGAGACCCAGTACTTC
>-|few|TRBJ2-6|TRBV20-1
CSARESPGANVLTF
TGCAGTGCTAGAGAGTCACCCGGGGCCAACGTCCTGACTTTC
>-|-|TRBJ1-1|TRBV29-1
CSGVQKNTEAFF
TGCAGCGGTGTTCAGAAGAACACTGAAGCTTTCTTT
>-|few|TRBJ2-1|TRBV27
CASSYTPYNEQFF
TGTGCCAGCAGTTACACCCCCTACAATGAGCAGTTCTTC
>-|-|TRBJ2-5|TRBV15
CATRDGLEIETQYF
TGTGCCACCAGGGATGGGCTGGAAATCGAGACCCAGTACTTC
>-|-|TRBJ2-7|TRBV18
CASSQLAGYEQYF
TGTGCCAGCTCCCAACTGGCAGGCTACGAGCAGTACTTC
>-|-|TRBJ2-3|TRBV20-1
CSAKPGTSTDTQYF
TGCAGTGCTAAACCCGGGACTAGCACAGATACGCAGTATTTT
>TRBD2|-|TRBJ2-3|TRBV2
CASRPSGLAGGRQYF
TGTGCCAGCCGCCCCTCCGGACTAGCGGGGGGACGGCAGTATTTT
>-|few|TRBJ1-5|TRBV20-1
CSAREGSYDQPQHF
TGCAGTGCTAGAGAGGGCAGCTACGATCAGCCCCAGCATTTT
>TRBD1|-|TRBJ1-6|TRBV7-3
CASSQTGSYNSPLHF
TGTGCCAGCAGCCAGACAGGGTCATATAATTCACCCCTCCACTTT
>-|-|TRBJ2-7|TRBV5-5
CASSFWGQRTASYEQYF
TGTGCCAGCAGCTTTTGGGGGCAACGGACAGCCTCCTACGAGCAGTACTTC
>-|once|TRBJ1-2|TRBV10-3
CAVSGQSYGYTF
TGTGCCGTCAGTGGACAGAGCTATGGCTACACCTTC
>-|-|TRBJ2-2|TRBV6-5
CAVQGRGGELFF
TGTGCCGTGCAGGGGAGGGGCGGGGAGCTGTTTTTT
>-|-|TRBJ1-5|TRBV20-1
CSARDPQGGGNQPQHF
TGCAGTGCTAGAGATCCCCAGGGTGGAGGCAATCAGCCCCAGCATTTT
>-|-|TRBJ1-5|TRBV3-1
CASSQDRTASGAIQPQHF
TGTGCCAGCAGCCAAGATCGGACGGCCTCGGGAGCGATCCAGCCCCAGCATTTT
>-|-|TRBJ2-1|TRBV10-3
CAISEGTGRHEQFF
TGTGCCATCAGTGAGGGAACAGGACGCCATGAGCAGTTCTTC
>-|-|TRBJ1-5|TRBV12-3/TRBV12-4
CASTSGRQPQHF
TGTGCCAGCACCTCGGGCAGGCAGCCCCAGCATTTT